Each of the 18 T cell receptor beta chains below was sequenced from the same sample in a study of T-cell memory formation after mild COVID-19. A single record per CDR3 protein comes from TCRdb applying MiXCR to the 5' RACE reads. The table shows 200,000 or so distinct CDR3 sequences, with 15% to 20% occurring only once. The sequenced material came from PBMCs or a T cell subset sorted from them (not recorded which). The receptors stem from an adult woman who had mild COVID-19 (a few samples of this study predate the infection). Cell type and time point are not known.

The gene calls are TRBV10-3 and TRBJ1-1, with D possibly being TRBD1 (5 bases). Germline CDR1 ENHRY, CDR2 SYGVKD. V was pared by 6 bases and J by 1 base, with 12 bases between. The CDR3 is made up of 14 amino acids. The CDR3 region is CAIREPGPNTEAFF. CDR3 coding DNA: TGTGCCATCAGAGAACCGGGGCCGAACACTGAAGCTTTCTTT.

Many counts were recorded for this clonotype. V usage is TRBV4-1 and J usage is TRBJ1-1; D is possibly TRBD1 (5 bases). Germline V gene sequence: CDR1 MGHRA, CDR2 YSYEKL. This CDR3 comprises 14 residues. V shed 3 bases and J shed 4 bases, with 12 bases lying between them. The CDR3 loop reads CASSQNSRVTEAFF. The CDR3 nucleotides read TGCGCCAGCAGCCAGAACAGCAGGGTCACTGAAGCTTTCTTT.

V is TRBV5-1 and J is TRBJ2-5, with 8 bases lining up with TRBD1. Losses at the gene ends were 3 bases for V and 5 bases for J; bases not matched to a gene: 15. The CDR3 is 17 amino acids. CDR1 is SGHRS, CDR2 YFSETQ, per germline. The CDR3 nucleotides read TGCGCCAGCAGCTCCCTGGGGGGTCAGGGGGCGACGGAGACCCAGTACTTC. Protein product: CASSSLGGQGATETQYF.

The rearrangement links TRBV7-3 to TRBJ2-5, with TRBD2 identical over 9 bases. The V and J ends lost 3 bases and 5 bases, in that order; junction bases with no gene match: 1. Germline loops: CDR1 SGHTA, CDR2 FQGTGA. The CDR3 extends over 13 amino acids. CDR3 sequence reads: CASSFSGRETQYF. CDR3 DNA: TGTGCCAGCAGCTTCAGCGGGAGGGAGACCCAGTACTTC.

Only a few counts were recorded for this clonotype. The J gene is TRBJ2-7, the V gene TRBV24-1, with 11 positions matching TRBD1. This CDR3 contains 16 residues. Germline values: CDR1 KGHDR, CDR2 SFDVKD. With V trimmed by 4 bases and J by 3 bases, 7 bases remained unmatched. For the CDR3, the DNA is TGTGCCACCAGTGACAGCCGGGACAGGGGGGTCTACGAGCAGTACTTC. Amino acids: CATSDSRDRGVYEQYF.

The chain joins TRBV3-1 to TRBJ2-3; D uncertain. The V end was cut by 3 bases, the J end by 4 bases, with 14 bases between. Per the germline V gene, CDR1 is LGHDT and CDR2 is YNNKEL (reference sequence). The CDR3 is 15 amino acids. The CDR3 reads CASSHNIGEADTQYF. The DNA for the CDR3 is TGTGCCAGCAGCCATAACATCGGAGAGGCAGATACGCAGTATTTT.

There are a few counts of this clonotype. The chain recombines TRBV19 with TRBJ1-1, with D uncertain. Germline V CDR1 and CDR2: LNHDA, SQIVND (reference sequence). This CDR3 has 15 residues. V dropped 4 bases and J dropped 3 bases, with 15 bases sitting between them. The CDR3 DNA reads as TGTGCCAGTAGTAACCACCGAGGCTTCGACACTGAAGCTTTCTTT. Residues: CASSNHRGFDTEAFF.

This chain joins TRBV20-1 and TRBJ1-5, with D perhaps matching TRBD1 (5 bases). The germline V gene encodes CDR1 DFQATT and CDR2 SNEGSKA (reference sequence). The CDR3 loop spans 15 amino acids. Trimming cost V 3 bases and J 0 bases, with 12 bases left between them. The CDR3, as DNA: TGCAGTGCTAGCGACAGCTCGTATAGCAATCAGCCCCAGCATTTT. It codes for CSASDSSYSNQPQHF.

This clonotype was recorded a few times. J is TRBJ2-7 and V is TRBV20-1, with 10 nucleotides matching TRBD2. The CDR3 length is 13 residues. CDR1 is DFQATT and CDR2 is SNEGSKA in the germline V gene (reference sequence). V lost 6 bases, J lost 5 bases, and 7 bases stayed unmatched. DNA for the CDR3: TGCAGTGCGGAACTAGCGGGACGCAACGAGCAGTACTTC. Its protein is CSAELAGRNEQYF.

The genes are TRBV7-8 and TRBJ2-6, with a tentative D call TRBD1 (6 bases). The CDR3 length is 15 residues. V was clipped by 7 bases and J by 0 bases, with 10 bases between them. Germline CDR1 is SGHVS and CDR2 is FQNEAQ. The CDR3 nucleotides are TGTGCCAGCACAAAACAGGGCTCTGGGGCCAACGTCCTGACTTTC. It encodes CASTKQGSGANVLTF.

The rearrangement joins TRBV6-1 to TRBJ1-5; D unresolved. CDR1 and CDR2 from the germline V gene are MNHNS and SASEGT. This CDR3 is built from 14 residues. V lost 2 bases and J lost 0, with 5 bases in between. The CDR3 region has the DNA TGTGCCAGCAGTGAATTAGATAGCAATCAGCCCCAGCATTTT. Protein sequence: CASSELDSNQPQHF.

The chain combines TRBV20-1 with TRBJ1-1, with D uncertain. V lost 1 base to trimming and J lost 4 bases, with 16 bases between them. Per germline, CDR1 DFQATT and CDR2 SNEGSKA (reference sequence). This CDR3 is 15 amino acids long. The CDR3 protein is CSARARTHWATEAFF. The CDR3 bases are TGCAGTGCTAGAGCTAGGACTCATTGGGCCACTGAAGCTTTCTTT.

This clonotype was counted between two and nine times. CDR3 region: CATSDRRGSGPETQYF. The CDR3 coding sequence is TGTGCCACCAGTGACAGGAGGGGTTCGGGGCCAGAGACCCAGTACTTC. The chain carries TRBV24-1 and TRBJ2-5, with D possibly being TRBD2 (6 bases). CDR1 is KGHDR, CDR2 SFDVKD, per germline. This CDR3 comprises 16 residues. With 4 bases removed from V and 4 bases from J, the gap between germline ends came to 18 bases.

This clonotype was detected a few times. The CDR3: CASSPTLGTNTEAFF. In DNA form, the CDR3 reads TGTGCCAGCTCTCCGACGTTGGGGACCAACACTGAAGCTTTCTTT. This chain links TRBV18 with TRBJ1-1; TRBD1 might be the D (5 bases). The germline V gene encodes CDR1 KGHSH and CDR2 LQKENI. The V gene lost 6 bases and the J gene lost 2 bases, with 16 bases spanning the gap. The CDR3 runs to 15 residues.

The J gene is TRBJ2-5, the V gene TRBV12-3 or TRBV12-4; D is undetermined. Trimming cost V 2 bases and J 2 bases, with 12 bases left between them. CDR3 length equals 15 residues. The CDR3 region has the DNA TGTGCCAGCAGTTTAAGAGTCTCGCTTCAAGAGACCCAGTACTTC. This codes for CASSLRVSLQETQYF.

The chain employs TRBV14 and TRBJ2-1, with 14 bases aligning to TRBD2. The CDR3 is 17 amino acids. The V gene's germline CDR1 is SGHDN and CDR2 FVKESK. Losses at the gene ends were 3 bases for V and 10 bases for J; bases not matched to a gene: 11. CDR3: CASSHPGLAGDPGEQFF. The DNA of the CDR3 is TGTGCCAGCAGCCACCCGGGACTAGCGGGGGACCCGGGGGAGCAGTTCTTC.

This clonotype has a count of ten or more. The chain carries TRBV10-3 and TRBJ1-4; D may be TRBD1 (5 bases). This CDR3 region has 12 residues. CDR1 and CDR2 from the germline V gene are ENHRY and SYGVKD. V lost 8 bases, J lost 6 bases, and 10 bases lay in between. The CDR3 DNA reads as TGTGCCATCGGGACCCAGGATGAAAAACTGTTTTTT. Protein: CAIGTQDEKLFF.

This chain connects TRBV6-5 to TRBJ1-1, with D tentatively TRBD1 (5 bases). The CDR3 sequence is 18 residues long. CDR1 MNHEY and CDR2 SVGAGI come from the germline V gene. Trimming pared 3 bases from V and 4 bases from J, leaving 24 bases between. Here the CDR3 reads CASSYYPHGTGGPTEAFF. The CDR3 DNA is TGTGCCAGCAGTTATTATCCCCATGGGACGGGAGGACCCACTGAAGCTTTCTTT.